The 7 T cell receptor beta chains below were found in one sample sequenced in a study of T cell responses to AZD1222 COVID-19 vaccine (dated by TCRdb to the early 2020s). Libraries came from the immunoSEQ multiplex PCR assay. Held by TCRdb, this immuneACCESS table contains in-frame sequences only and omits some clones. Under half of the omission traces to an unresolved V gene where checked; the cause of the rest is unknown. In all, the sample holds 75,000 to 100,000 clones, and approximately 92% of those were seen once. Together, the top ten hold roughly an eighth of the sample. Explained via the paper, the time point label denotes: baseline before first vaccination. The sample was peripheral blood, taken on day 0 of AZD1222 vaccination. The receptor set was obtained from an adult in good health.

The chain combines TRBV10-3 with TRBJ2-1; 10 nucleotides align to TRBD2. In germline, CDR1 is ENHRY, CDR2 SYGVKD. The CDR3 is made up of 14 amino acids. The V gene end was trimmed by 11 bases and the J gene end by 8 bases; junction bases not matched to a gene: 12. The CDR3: CASKGTSEPDEQFF. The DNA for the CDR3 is TGTGCCTCGAAAGGGACTAGCGAGCCTGATGAGCAGTTCTTC.

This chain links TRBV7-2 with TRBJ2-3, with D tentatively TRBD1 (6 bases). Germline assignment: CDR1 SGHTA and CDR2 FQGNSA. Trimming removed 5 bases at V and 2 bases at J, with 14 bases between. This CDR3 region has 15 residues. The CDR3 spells CASSGRGINTDTQYF. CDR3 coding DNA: TGTGCCAGCAGCGGCAGGGGAATTAACACAGATACGCAGTATTTT.

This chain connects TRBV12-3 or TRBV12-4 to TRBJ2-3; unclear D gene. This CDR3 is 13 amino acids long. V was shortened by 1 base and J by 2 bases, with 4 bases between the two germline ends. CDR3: CASSLGSTDTQYF. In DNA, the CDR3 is TGTGCCAGCAGTTTAGGATCCACAGATACGCAGTATTTT.

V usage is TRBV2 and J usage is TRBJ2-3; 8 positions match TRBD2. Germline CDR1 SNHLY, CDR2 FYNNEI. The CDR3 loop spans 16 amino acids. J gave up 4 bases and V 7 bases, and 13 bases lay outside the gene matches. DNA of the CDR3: TGTGCCAGCACCAAGGGCCCGGGAGGGCCGGCAGATACGCAGTATTTT. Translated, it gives CASTKGPGGPADTQYF.

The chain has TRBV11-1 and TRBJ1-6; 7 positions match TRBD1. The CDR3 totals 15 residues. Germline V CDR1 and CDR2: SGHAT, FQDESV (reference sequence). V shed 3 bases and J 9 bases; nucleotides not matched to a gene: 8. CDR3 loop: CASSLPGQSSSPLHF. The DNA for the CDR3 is TGTGCCAGCAGCTTGCCGGGACAGTCATCTTCACCCCTCCACTTT. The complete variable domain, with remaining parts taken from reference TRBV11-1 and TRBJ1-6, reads EAEVAQSPRYKITEKSQAVAFWCDPISGHATLYWYRQILGQGPELLVQFQDESVVDDSQLPKDRFSAERLKGVDSTLKIQPAELGDSAMYLCASSLPGQSSSPLHFGNGTRLTVT.

The CDR3 sequence is CASSEDRGRVLANYGYTF. The CDR3, as DNA: TGTGCCAGCAGCGAAGACAGGGGGCGTGTGTTGGCTAACTATGGCTACACCTTC. The V call is TRBV9, the J call TRBJ1-2, with TRBD1 matching over 10 bases. The CDR3 spans 18 residues. From germline, CDR1 is SGDLS and CDR2 YYNGEE. The V and J ends lost 3 bases and 0 bases, in that order; junction bases with no gene match: 11.

The CDR3 nucleotides read TGTGCCATCAGTGAGTCGTCTGAAGGCTACACCTTC. Amino acid sequence: CAISESSEGYTF. The chain employs TRBV10-3 and TRBJ1-2; D uncertain. The germline V gene encodes CDR1 ENHRY and CDR2 SYGVKD. Trimming pared 0 bases from V and 8 bases from J, leaving 7 bases between. The CDR3 covers 12 residues.